This T cell receptor (beta chain) was sequenced during a study of T cell responses to AZD1222 COVID-19 vaccine. As for the study in general: Second-dose groups at about 4 or about 12 weeks were pooled. Findings and limits, study-wide: Regions 160-218 and 743-854 held dominance among vaccine-associated CD4 TCRs, which spanned spike. After the peak T cell response, and only then, were repertoires sampled. Baseline testing showed seropositivity in only five to seven AZD1222 recipients.

In the case of this clone: Its matching antigen is unknown.

Per germline, CDR1 SGHRS and CDR2 YFSETQ. This CDR3 has 15 amino acids. Trimming took 0 bases from V and 6 from J, leaving 12 bases between them. The data were produced by immunoSEQ multiplex PCR, yet TCRdb's version contains in-frame clones alone and is incomplete. The data show approximately 90,000 clones, roughly nine tenths seen once. The TCR sequence derives from an adult in good health. This chain joins TRBV5-1 and TRBJ2-2; weak D call: TRBD1 (6 bases). The sequencing used peripheral blood, collected on day 0 of AZD1222 vaccination. The CDR3 is CASSLAVGAAGELFF. DNA of the CDR3: TGCGCCAGCAGCTTGGCCGTGGGGGCGGCCGGGGAGCTGTTTTTT.